Sequencing of this T cell receptor beta chain was carried out in a study of blood T cell repertoires in COVID-19. Overall study context: Donors in the United States, Italy and Spain gave samples during acute or convalescent COVID-19. T cells, B-cell-depleted T cells, or PBMCs provided the cDNA or gDNA that served as material.

Data came from immunoSEQ multiplex PCR; TCRdb stores just in-frame clones and leaves some out. The sample has around 250,000 clones, approximately 83% seen once. Recruits, aged about 18 to 100 years, lived in 24 US areas. Cohorts were based on clinical histories the participants reported. The origin of this receptor is a woman in her fifties or sixties who had recovered from COVID-19. Sequencing was done on a sample of PBMCs or T cells enriched from blood (not recorded which).

The CDR3 region has the DNA TGTGCCAGCAGCGTAGGTTCGCGGATCGAAGAGACCCAGTACTTC. It is translated as CASSVGSRIEETQYF. The J gene is TRBJ2-5, the V gene TRBV9; D remains ambiguous. The CDR3 runs to 15 residues. The V gene's germline CDR1 is SGDLS and CDR2 YYNGEE. The V gene lost 0 bases and the J gene lost 3 bases, with 12 bases spanning the gap.